The sample holds one count of the clone carrying this T cell receptor (beta chain). Its specificity is unknown. The sample belongs to a study of OX40 agonist ivuxolimab in advanced cancers. Notes on the study in general: The authors did not determine the antigen specificity of the expanded peripheral T cells.

Libraries were prepared by immunoSEQ multiplex PCR; TCRdb keeps only in-frame clonotypes and omits some of them. Among more than 45,000 clones listed, roughly 81% were seen once. The CDR3 has 16 residues. Germline V gene lookup returns CDR1 SEHNR and CDR2 FQNEAQ (reference sequence). J was trimmed by 4 bases and V by 5 bases; bases with no gene match: 12. The chain couples TRBV7-9 to TRBJ1-1; 8 nucleotides line up with TRBD1. The source is an adult with an advanced solid tumor such as melanoma, head and neck, liver or kidney cancer. The sample in question was CD4+ or CD8+ T cells sorted from blood, obtained in a trial of the OX40 agonist ivuxolimab. CDR3 region: CASSPRTGRAGTEAFF. For the CDR3, the DNA is TGTGCCAGCAGCCCGCGGACAGGGCGCGCGGGCACTGAAGCTTTCTTT.